This T cell receptor (beta chain) was found in a study of shared clonotypes between healthy human individuals. Looking at the study overall: Each donor's CD4 naive and CD4 memory cells filled three plates apiece, CD8 naive two, and CD8 memory one. General study results and limits: The sole specimen, blood, was sampled, and tissue repertoires likely differ.

On this clone itself: As yet, its antigen is unknown.

The assay was immunoSEQ multiplex PCR, and TCRdb's table has in-frame clones only and misses some. The table lists approximately 1.5 million clones, approximately 98.5% of them singletons. CDR3 length equals 15 residues. Trimming at V came to 5 bases and at J to 5 bases, leaving 10 bases not matched to a gene. CDR1 is MNHEY and CDR2 is SVGAGI in the germline V gene. The receptor comes from a man aged 25-45 years in good health. The genes are TRBV6-5 and TRBJ2-7, with 9 bases identical to TRBD1. The sample comprised naive CD4+ T cells sorted from blood. Subset reported: CD45RA+ positively selected. CDR3 nucleotides: TGTGCCAGCAGTACCTTGGACAGGGGTAACAACGAGCAGTACTTC. Its protein is CASSTLDRGNNEQYF.